Listed below are T cell receptor beta chains from one sample, sequenced in a study of blood T cell repertoires in COVID-19. TCRdb's copy holds only in-frame clones and misses some; the assay was immunoSEQ multiplex PCR. The profile shows roughly 100,000 clones, 76% of them singletons. The sample was peripheral blood. The receptors were gathered from an elderly man with COVID-19, enrolled during active disease. Both conserved end residues are part of each CDR3. The D gene is left open where the match is weak. Clone size, where shown, is once, few, many, or a class for clones that have expanded.

v_gene	d_gene	abundance	len	j_gene	CDR3nt	CDR3aa
TRBV9	TRBD2	NA	14	TRBJ2-1	TGTGCCAGCGCCGGGACTAGCGTGCACAATGAGCAGTTCTTC	CASAGTSVHNEQFF
TRBV4-2	TRBD1	few	15	TRBJ2-7	TGTGCCAGCAGCCAAGAGTGGACAGGTGTCTACGAGCAGTACTTC	CASSQEWTGVYEQYF
TRBV5-4	NA	NA	13	TRBJ2-4	TGTGCCAGGTCGGGAGTAGCCAAAAACATTCAGTACTTC	CARSGVAKNIQYF
TRBV5-1	TRBD2	NA	16	TRBJ2-7	TGCGCCAGCAGCTTGGGACTACTAGCGGGGTCCTACGAGCAGTACTTC	CASSLGLLAGSYEQYF
TRBV12-3/TRBV12-4	NA	NA	13	TRBJ2-7	TGTGCCAGCACCACACTGGCGGGTGGGGAGCAGTACTTC	CASTTLAGGEQYF
TRBV19	TRBD1	NA	12	TRBJ1-1	TGTGCCAGTAGTAGCCGGGACAGTGAAGCTTTCTTT	CASSSRDSEAFF
TRBV11-1	NA	once	16	TRBJ1-1	TGTGCCAGCAGCTTAGCTTTGGACAGCCTCTGGACTGAAGCTTTCTTT	CASSLALDSLWTEAFF
TRBV2	TRBD1	NA	13	TRBJ2-2	TGTGCCAGCAGTGAACAGGGGGCCGGGGAGCTGTTTTTT	CASSEQGAGELFF
TRBV28	TRBD1	NA	17	TRBJ1-1	TGTGCCAGCAGTCCGTACCTCAGGACAGGGTTGAACACTGAAGCTTTCTTT	CASSPYLRTGLNTEAFF
TRBV5-1	TRBD2	NA	16	TRBJ2-3	TGCGCCAGCAGCTTCGGGACTAGCGGCACGACAGATACGCAGTATTTT	CASSFGTSGTTDTQYF